This paragraph covers one T cell receptor beta chain sequence. Its specificity is not known. CD45RO-negative cells were positively selected for CCR7, leaving out terminally differentiated effector memory CD45RA+ cells. The data were produced by immunoSEQ multiplex PCR, yet TCRdb's version contains in-frame clones alone and is incomplete. The sample contains 700,000 to 950,000 clones, 90% to 98% of which appear only once. This sample stems from a study of shared clonotypes between healthy human individuals. Study in general: For every donor, three CD4 naive, three CD4 memory, two CD8 naive and one CD8 memory plates were used. General observations from the study: About 5% was the fraction of naive CD4 clonotypes found shared across a few donors.

Germline V gene sequence: CDR1 MNHEY, CDR2 SMNVEV (reference sequence). The CDR3 spans 14 residues. Trimming stripped 3 bases from V and 6 bases from J, with 15 bases between. The sequence derives from a man aged 25 to 40 in good health. The rearrangement joins TRBV27 to TRBJ2-7, with D possibly being TRBD1 (6 bases). Sample: naive CD8+ T cells sorted from blood. DNA for the CDR3: TGTGCCAGCAGTTTCAGCAACAGGGCTATCGAGCAGTACTTC. Translating gives CASSFSNRAIEQYF.